These T cell receptor beta chains were read from a single sample in a study of blood T cell repertoires in COVID-19. Measured with immunoSEQ multiplex PCR; TCRdb has only the in-frame clones, and not every one. The table shows 110,000 or so clones, with about 80% occurring only once. Sequencing was performed on peripheral blood. Every receptor here comes from a woman aged 50 to 65 with acute or convalescent COVID-19. Each CDR3 is given with its conserved first and last residue. Fields, in order: V gene, J gene, D gene, clone size, CDR3 DNA, CDR3 protein. A D gene is named only where the DNA matches it firmly. Size is omitted from some rows. Given values are once, few, many or a class for expanded clones.

TRBV4-2	TRBJ1-1	TRBD1	-	TGTGCCAGCAGCCAAGATTTGTATGACAGGGGGCGCCTGAACACTGAAGCTTTCTTT	CASSQDLYDRGRLNTEAFF
TRBV5-1	TRBJ2-3	-	once	TGCGCCAGCAGCTTGGGGGGGCCGCTCACAGATACGCAGTATTTT	CASSLGGPLTDTQYF
TRBV6-5	TRBJ1-1	-	-	TGTGCCAGCAGTTACTCGTTTAACAACATGAACACTGAAGCTTTCTTT	CASSYSFNNMNTEAFF
TRBV19	TRBJ2-3	TRBD2	-	TGTGCCAGTAGTATAACCAACAGCGGGGGAACAGATACGCAGTATTTT	CASSITNSGGTDTQYF
TRBV27	TRBJ1-2	-	-	TGTGCCAGCAGTTCCTACATGAAGACAGGCCGGGGGGAATCCTATTATGGCTACACCTTC	CASSSYMKTGRGESYYGYTF
TRBV4-1	TRBJ2-1	TRBD2	-	TGCGCCAGCAGCCAAACGGGGGGTCTACAGAATGAGCAGTTCTTC	CASSQTGGLQNEQFF
TRBV6-5	TRBJ2-2	TRBD1	-	TGTGCCAGCAGGGACAGGGACCCCGGGGAGCTGTTTTTT	CASRDRDPGELFF
TRBV5-1	TRBJ2-5	TRBD1	-	TGCGCCAGCAGCTTGGGGACAGGGGCTACGGAGACCCAGTACTTC	CASSLGTGATETQYF
TRBV12-5	TRBJ1-1	TRBD1	-	TGTGCTAGTGCCGGACAGGGTCTCGGGAACACTGAAGCTTTCTTT	CASAGQGLGNTEAFF
TRBV19	TRBJ2-2	TRBD2	-	TGTGCCAGTAGTATATTTAAGCTAGCGGGGGTTCTCACCGGGGAGCTGTTTTTT	CASSIFKLAGVLTGELFF
TRBV3-1/TRBV3-2	TRBJ1-2	TRBD1	-	TGTGCCAGCAGCCTCGGCAGGGGGATAATGGCTGGCTACACCTTC	CASSLGRGIMAGYTF
TRBV5-1	TRBJ2-3	TRBD1	few	TGCGCCAGCAGCCCCCAGACAGGGGGACGCACAGATACGCAGTATTTT	CASSPQTGGRTDTQYF
TRBV9	TRBJ2-1	-	-	TGTGCCAGCAGCGGTCGACTGGGGGGGGCCAGACATGAGCAGTTCTTC	CASSGRLGGARHEQFF
TRBV14	TRBJ2-7	-	-	TGTGCCAGCAGCCAAGGGCAGGCCAGGCAGTACTTC	CASSQGQARQYF
TRBV6-6	TRBJ2-7	-	many	TGTGCCAGCAGACGGGGCTACGAGCAGTACTTC	CASRRGYEQYF
TRBV9	TRBJ1-2	TRBD1	few	TGTGCCAGCAGCCCCCGACAGGGTAACTATGGCTACACCTTC	CASSPRQGNYGYTF
TRBV5-5	TRBJ1-4	-	-	TGTGCCAGCAGCGGATCCGATTTAGCTCGGGAAAAACTGTTTTTT	CASSGSDLAREKLFF
TRBV7-3	TRBJ2-7	-	-	TGTGCCAGCAGCCTGGGTAGGGAGCACGAGCAGTACTTC	CASSLGREHEQYF
TRBV27	TRBJ1-6	-	few	TGTGCCAGCAGTTGGGGGGGGCCTTCGGCTTCACCCCTCCACTTT	CASSWGGPSASPLHF
TRBV6-5	TRBJ2-5	-	-	TGTGCCAGCAGCCGACCGGCCACCCAGAGGGAGACCCAGTACTTC	CASSRPATQRETQYF
TRBV6-6	TRBJ1-1	-	-	TGTGCCAGCAGTCCCTCGTTCACAGGGATAGCCGGCACTGAAGCTTTCTTT	CASSPSFTGIAGTEAFF
TRBV5-1	TRBJ2-5	TRBD2	-	TGCGCCAGCGGGGGACTAGCGGGGATGGAGACCCAGTACTTC	CASGGLAGMETQYF
TRBV13	TRBJ2-7	TRBD1	-	TGTGCCAGCAGCTCGGGACAGACCTACGAGCAGTACTTC	CASSSGQTYEQYF
TRBV15	TRBJ1-1	-	-	TGTGCCACCAGCAGAGAAGGGAGAAGAGCTTTCTTT	CATSREGRRAFF
TRBV5-1	TRBJ2-1	-	-	TGCGCCAGCAGCCCTACAGGGTTCTCCTACAATGAGCAGTTCTTC	CASSPTGFSYNEQFF